The 6 T cell receptor beta chains below all came from one sample that was sequenced in a study of shared clonotypes between healthy human individuals (dated by TCRdb to 2018 to 2021). The library relied on the immunoSEQ multiplex PCR assay. Entries here come from immuneACCESS through TCRdb and include only in-frame sequences with V and J called. Some clones fail to appear in such tables; in the studies checked, an unresolved V gene covers under half of the shortfall, and the cause of the remainder is unknown. Within this sample are about 1.1 million clones, with around 78% of them counted one time only. The top ten clonotypes cover 0.61% of the sample. Sequencing input: memory CD4+ T cells from PBMCs. Reading the label with the study, this specimen's cell subset or site is: CD45RA-negative fraction. Receptor source: a man aged 18 to 30 in good health. Some clones in this sample may be carry-over from other donors' samples.

The V and J genes are TRBV6-5 and TRBJ2-5; 7 bases match TRBD1. Germline lookup yields CDR1 MNHEY and CDR2 SVGAGI. After removal of 2 bases from V and 2 bases from J, the junction contained 5 bases not matched to a gene. This CDR3 has 15 residues. CDR3 coding DNA: TGTGCCAGCAGTTACACAACGGGACAGCAAGAGACCCAGTACTTC. This translates into CASSYTTGQQETQYF.

This sequence joins TRBV5-1 and TRBJ1-2, with TRBD1 matching over 8 bases. With 5 bases clipped from V and 5 bases from J, the junction kept 8 bases outside the gene matches. The length of the CDR3 is 14 residues. Germline CDR1 and CDR2: SGHRS and YFSETQ. The CDR3 sequence is CASSSQGALYGYTF. CDR3 nucleotide sequence: TGCGCCAGCAGTTCCCAGGGGGCCTTGTATGGCTACACCTTC.

V gene TRBV2 combines with J gene TRBJ2-2, with no clear D. Per germline, CDR1 SNHLY and CDR2 FYNNEI. The ends were cut back, 6 bases at V and 1 base at J, with 12 bases in the middle. This CDR3 contains 15 residues. DNA of the CDR3: TGTGCCAGCAGGAGTCAACTGTTGAACACCGGGGAGCTGTTTTTT. Amino acids: CASRSQLLNTGELFF.

The chain recombines TRBV2 with TRBJ2-2; 7 nucleotides agree with TRBD1. Per the germline V gene, CDR1 is SNHLY and CDR2 is FYNNEI. V dropped 6 bases and J dropped 4; count of bases not matched to a gene: 5. There are 14 residues in the CDR3. Written as DNA, the CDR3 is TGTGCCAGCAGCGGGTACAGGGGCACCGGGGAGCTGTTTTTT. Translation: CASSGYRGTGELFF. Based on the CDR3 plus reference TRBV2 and TRBJ2-2, the full variable domain is EPEVTQTPSHQVTQMGQEVILRCVPISNHLYFYWYRQILGQKVEFLVSFYNNEISEKSEIFDDQFSVERPDGSNFTLKIRSTKLEDSAMYFCASSGYRGTGELFFGEGSRLTVL.

The J gene is TRBJ2-7, the V gene TRBV29-1; 10 nucleotides agree with TRBD2. CDR3 size: 14 residues. Trimming cost V 6 bases and J 2 bases; bases outside gene matches: 7. CDR1 is SQVTM and CDR2 is ANQGSEA in the germline V gene. CDR3 sequence reads: CSVPLAGEPYEQYF. The CDR3 nucleotides are TGCAGCGTACCGCTAGCGGGAGAACCCTACGAGCAGTACTTC.

This clone turned up a few times. The genes are TRBV29-1 and TRBJ2-1; TRBD2 matches at 8 bases. The germline CDR1 and CDR2 sequences are SQVTM and ANQGSEA. The length of the CDR3 is 14 residues. Trimming at V came to 4 bases and at J to 7 bases, leaving 9 bases not matched to a gene. The CDR3 spells CSVVRASGPNEQFF. CDR3 in DNA: TGCAGCGTTGTTAGGGCTAGCGGGCCGAATGAGCAGTTCTTC.